These T cell receptor beta chains were read from a single sample in a study of cytomegalovirus exposure and HLA in healthy donors. Sequencing was performed with immunoSEQ multiplex PCR; in TCRdb, only in-frame clones are kept and a portion is missing. In the table there are under 130,000 clones, almost 80% of which are singletons. The specimen sequenced was PBMCs. The receptors were gathered from a man in his fifties in good health and CMV-seropositive. The CDR3 runs from the conserved cysteine through the conserved F or W. A D gene is named only where the DNA matches it firmly. Rows may omit the clone size; those that give it use once, few, many or a size class.

j_call	clone_size	d_call	v_call	cdr3_aa	cdr3_nt
TRBJ2-2	-	-	TRBV10-1	CASSELAGGAGELFF	TGCGCCAGCAGTGAGCTAGCTGGGGGCGCCGGGGAGCTGTTTTTT
TRBJ1-2	-	-	TRBV2	CASSVGPPSGGGYTF	TGTGCCAGCAGTGTTGGGCCCCCCTCAGGAGGGGGCTACACCTTC
TRBJ2-5	-	TRBD2	TRBV4-2	CASSQVAGEPQTQYF	TGTGCCAGCAGCCAAGTAGCGGGGGAGCCCCAGACCCAGTACTTC
TRBJ2-2	-	-	TRBV28	CASSSGILRGLGTGELFF	TGTGCCAGCAGTTCCGGGATACTCAGGGGATTGGGCACCGGGGAGCTGTTTTTT
TRBJ2-1	-	-	TRBV28	CASSRGGLGSYNEQFF	TGTGCCAGCAGCCGGGGAGGCCTGGGGTCCTACAATGAGCAGTTCTTC
TRBJ2-5	-	-	TRBV27	CASSPHSTQETQYF	TGTGCCAGCAGTCCCCACAGTACCCAAGAGACCCAGTACTTC
TRBJ2-1	-	TRBD2	TRBV5-4	CASSLALAVSYNEQFF	TGTGCCAGCAGCTTGGCGCTAGCGGTCTCCTACAATGAGCAGTTCTTC
TRBJ2-1	-	-	TRBV5-8	CASSLRDSDHNEQFF	TGTGCCAGCAGCTTGAGGGACTCAGACCACAATGAGCAGTTCTTC
TRBJ2-7	few	TRBD2	TRBV19	CASSILGGSLVHEQYF	TGTGCCAGTAGTATTTTGGGCGGGAGTTTAGTCCACGAGCAGTACTTC
TRBJ1-1	few	-	TRBV5-4	CASSLDSGFEAFF	TGTGCCAGCAGCTTGGATTCGGGGTTTGAAGCTTTCTTT
TRBJ1-5	-	-	TRBV7-2	CASSPVGAPKEPQHF	TGTGCCAGCAGCCCAGTGGGAGCCCCTAAGGAGCCCCAGCATTTT
TRBJ2-3	once	TRBD2	TRBV7-3	CASSLRGTSGRPDTQYF	TGTGCCAGCAGCTTAAGGGGGACTAGCGGGAGGCCAGATACGCAGTATTTT
TRBJ2-7	-	-	TRBV28	CASSSNGASVYEQYF	TGTGCCAGCAGTTCGAATGGGGCTAGCGTATACGAGCAGTACTTC
TRBJ2-7	-	-	TRBV29-1	CSVAGSDRMITGQYF	TGCAGCGTTGCGGGCTCTGACAGGATGATAACCGGGCAGTACTTC
TRBJ1-1	-	TRBD1	TRBV10-3	CAISQPGQGPNTEAFF	TGTGCCATCAGTCAACCGGGACAGGGACCGAACACTGAAGCTTTCTTT
TRBJ2-2	once	TRBD1	TRBV4-2	CASSQVTGDTGELFF	TGTGCCAGCAGCCAAGTGACAGGGGACACCGGGGAGCTGTTTTTT
TRBJ2-7	-	TRBD2	TRBV28	CASPSSGSIYEQYF	TGTGCCAGCCCGTCCAGCGGGAGTATCTACGAGCAGTACTTC
TRBJ1-4	few	-	TRBV19	CASSVRVNEKLFF	TGTGCCAGTAGTGTCCGGGTTAATGAAAAACTGTTTTTT
TRBJ1-6	-	-	TRBV9	CASSVGSSSYNSPLHF	TGTGCCAGCAGCGTAGGATCGAGCTCCTATAATTCACCCCTCCACTTT
TRBJ2-7	-	-	TRBV10-3	CAISAKTGAYEQYF	TGTGCCATCAGTGCGAAGACAGGAGCCTACGAGCAGTACTTC
TRBJ1-3	-	TRBD1	TRBV5-4	CASSLEQGLLGSGNTIYF	TGTGCCAGCAGCTTGGAACAGGGGCTTCTTGGCTCTGGAAACACCATATATTTT
TRBJ1-1	-	-	TRBV6-1	CASKAGVNTEAFF	TGTGCCAGCAAAGCAGGGGTGAACACTGAAGCTTTCTTT
TRBJ2-3	-	TRBD2	TRBV5-1	CASLAGGEPDTQYF	TGCGCCAGCTTAGCGGGAGGGGAGCCGGATACGCAGTATTTT
TRBJ2-1	-	TRBD2	TRBV19	CASSIGLAGGPSTYNEQFF	TGTGCCAGTAGTATTGGGCTAGCGGGAGGGCCGAGTACCTACAATGAGCAGTTCTTC
TRBJ2-2	-	-	TRBV11-2	CASSLTTGPGELFF	TGTGCCAGCAGCTTAACGACAGGTCCCGGGGAGCTGTTTTTT
TRBJ2-3	-	TRBD2	TRBV29-1	CSVDVAGGSTTSTDTQYF	TGCAGCGTTGATGTAGCGGGAGGGTCAACAACGAGCACAGATACGCAGTATTTT
TRBJ2-7	-	TRBD1	TRBV7-9	CASSQDRPEQYF	TGTGCCAGCAGTCAGGACAGGCCCGAGCAGTACTTC
TRBJ2-7	-	TRBD1	TRBV2	CASSVEQGAHEQYF	TGTGCCAGCAGTGTTGAACAGGGGGCCCACGAGCAGTACTTC
TRBJ2-3	-	-	TRBV5-4	CASSPRPGGGPDTQYF	TGTGCCAGCAGCCCGCGACCCGGTGGGGGCCCAGATACGCAGTATTTT
TRBJ2-2	-	-	TRBV6-5	CASSYSYTGELFF	TGTGCCAGCAGTTACTCCTATACCGGGGAGCTGTTTTTT
TRBJ1-5	-	TRBD1	TRBV4-3	CASSQEAGGGQPQHF	TGCGCCAGCAGCCAAGAGGCAGGGGGCGGCCAGCCCCAGCATTTT
TRBJ2-5	once	TRBD2	TRBV19	CASSKGLAGEVPLKETQYF	TGTGCCAGTAGTAAGGGACTAGCGGGAGAGGTCCCCCTGAAAGAGACCCAGTACTTC
TRBJ2-5	-	TRBD1	TRBV13	CASSPTGTGFQETQYF	TGTGCCAGCAGCCCCACGGGGACAGGTTTTCAAGAGACCCAGTACTTC
TRBJ2-5	-	TRBD2	TRBV19	CASSTGGETQYF	TGTGCCAGTAGTACGGGGGGTGAGACCCAGTACTTC
TRBJ2-1	-	TRBD2	TRBV7-2	CASSLSGGRVEQFF	TGTGCCAGCAGCTTATCTGGCGGGAGGGTTGAGCAGTTCTTC
TRBJ2-5	-	TRBD2	TRBV6-1	CASSEQKGGQETQYF	TGTGCCAGCAGCGAACAAAAGGGAGGGCAAGAGACCCAGTACTTC
TRBJ2-7	-	TRBD1	TRBV28	CASSYRGFDEQYF	TGTGCCAGCAGTTACAGGGGTTTCGACGAGCAGTACTTC
TRBJ2-4	-	TRBD1	TRBV6-5	CASSISGTGGNIQYF	TGTGCCAGCAGTATATCCGGGACAGGGGGAAACATTCAGTACTTC
TRBJ2-5	-	-	TRBV4-1	CASSQDPGETQYF	TGCGCCAGCAGCCAAGACCCGGGGGAGACCCAGTACTTC
TRBJ2-1	-	-	TRBV11-3	CASSDGLAESGEQFF	TGTGCCAGCAGCGACGGACTCGCCGAGTCGGGGGAGCAGTTCTTC
TRBJ2-3	-	TRBD2	TRBV18	CASSPQAGPSTDTQYF	TGTGCCAGCTCACCACAAGCGGGACCCTCTACAGATACGCAGTATTTT
TRBJ2-5	-	TRBD1	TRBV19	CASSRDSLGMTQYF	TGTGCCAGTAGTAGGGACAGCCTTGGGATGACCCAGTACTTC